This T cell receptor (beta chain) was captured by sequencing in a study of T-cell reconstitution after alpha-beta-depleted transplantation in children. This clonotype was found many times. V lost 1 base and J lost 4; bases outside the gene matches: 0. CDR3 length equals 13 residues. CDR1 is PRHDT, CDR2 FYEKMQ, per germline (reference sequence). Preparation of the TCRbeta library used unique molecular identifiers. MiXCR, applied by TCRdb to the PCR reads, yields one record per CDR3 protein. The top ten clones hold about 23% of a sample with about 22,000 distinct CDR3 sequences, 11% of them seen once. The chain employs TRBV13 and TRBJ2-5; 7 bases agree with TRBD1. The receptor was derived from a human donor who donated a stem cell graft to a child with chronic granulomatous disease. The sample was PBMCs from the stem cell graft donor, taken from the stem cell graft. Written as DNA, the CDR3 is TGTGCCAGCAGCTTAGCAGGGGGAGAGACCCAGTACTTC. It yields the protein CASSLAGGETQYF.